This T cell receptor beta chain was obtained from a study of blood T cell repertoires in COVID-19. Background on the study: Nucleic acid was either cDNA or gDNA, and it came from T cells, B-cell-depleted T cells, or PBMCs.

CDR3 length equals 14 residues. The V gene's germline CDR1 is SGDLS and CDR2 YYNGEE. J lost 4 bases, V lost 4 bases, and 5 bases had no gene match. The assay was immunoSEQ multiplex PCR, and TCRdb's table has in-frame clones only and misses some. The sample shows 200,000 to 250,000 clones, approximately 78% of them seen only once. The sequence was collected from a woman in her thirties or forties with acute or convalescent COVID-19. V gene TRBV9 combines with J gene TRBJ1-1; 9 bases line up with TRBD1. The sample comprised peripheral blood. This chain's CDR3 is CASSPTGGLTEAFF. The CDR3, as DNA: TGTGCCAGCAGCCCCACAGGGGGCCTCACTGAAGCTTTCTTT.